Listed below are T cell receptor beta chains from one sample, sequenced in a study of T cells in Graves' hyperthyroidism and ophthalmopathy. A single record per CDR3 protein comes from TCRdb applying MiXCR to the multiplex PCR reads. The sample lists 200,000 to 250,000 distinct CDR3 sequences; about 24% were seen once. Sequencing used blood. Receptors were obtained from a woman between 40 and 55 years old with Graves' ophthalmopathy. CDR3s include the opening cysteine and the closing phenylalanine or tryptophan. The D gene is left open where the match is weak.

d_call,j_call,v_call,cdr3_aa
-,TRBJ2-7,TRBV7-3,CASSGAGAIPSYEQYF
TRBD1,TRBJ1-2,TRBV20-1,CSARDPWDSSNYGYTF
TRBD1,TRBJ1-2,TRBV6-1,CASSPLDRFGYTF
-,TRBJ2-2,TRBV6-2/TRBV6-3,CASSSSGYGELFF
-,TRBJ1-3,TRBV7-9,CASSYAGYSGNTIYF
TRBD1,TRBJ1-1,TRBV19,CASSPYPGQDKGGTEAFF
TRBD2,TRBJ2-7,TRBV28,CASSTSGSSPYYEQYF
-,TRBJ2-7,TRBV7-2,CASSLWASSSYEQYF
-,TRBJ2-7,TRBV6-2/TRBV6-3,CASSYPSFDEQYF
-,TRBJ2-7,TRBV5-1,CASRGEYEQYF
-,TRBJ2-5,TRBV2,CASSPDGEATQYF
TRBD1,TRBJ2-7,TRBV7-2,CASSSGTGLYEQYF
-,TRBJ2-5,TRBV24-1,CATSDPTGSLVETQYF
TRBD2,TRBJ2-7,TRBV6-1,CASSPKGLAGDRYEQYF
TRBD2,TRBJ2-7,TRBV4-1,CASSQGLATYEQYF
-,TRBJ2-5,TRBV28,CASSLGVTGFSGGETQYF
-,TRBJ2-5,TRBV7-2,CAGRREDRETQYF
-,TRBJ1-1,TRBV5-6,CASSLVGQAEAFF
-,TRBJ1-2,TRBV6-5,CASSYSAEANYGYTF
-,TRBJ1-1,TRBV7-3,CASSFGPITEAFF
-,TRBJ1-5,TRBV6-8,CASSYPGTRNQPQHF
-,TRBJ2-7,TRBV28,CASSLQFPGGGPYEQYF